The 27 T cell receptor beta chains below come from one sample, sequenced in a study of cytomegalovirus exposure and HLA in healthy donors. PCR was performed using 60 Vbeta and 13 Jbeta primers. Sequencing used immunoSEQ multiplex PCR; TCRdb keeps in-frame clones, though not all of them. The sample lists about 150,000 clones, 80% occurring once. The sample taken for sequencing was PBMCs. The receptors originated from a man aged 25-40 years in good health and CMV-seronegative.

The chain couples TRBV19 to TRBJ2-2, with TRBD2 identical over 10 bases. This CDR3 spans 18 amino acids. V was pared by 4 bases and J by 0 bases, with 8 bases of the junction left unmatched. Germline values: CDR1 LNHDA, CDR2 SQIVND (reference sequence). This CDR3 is CASSRIVAGGPNTGELFF. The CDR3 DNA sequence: TGTGCCAGTAGTAGAATAGTAGCGGGAGGCCCGAACACCGGGGAGCTGTTTTTT.

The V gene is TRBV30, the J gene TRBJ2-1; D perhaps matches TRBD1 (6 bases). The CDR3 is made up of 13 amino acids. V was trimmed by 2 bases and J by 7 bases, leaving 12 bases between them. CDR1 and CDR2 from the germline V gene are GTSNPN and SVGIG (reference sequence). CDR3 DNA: TGTGCCTGGAGTATGGGGGCCGGGAATGAGCAGTTCTTC. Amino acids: CAWSMGAGNEQFF.

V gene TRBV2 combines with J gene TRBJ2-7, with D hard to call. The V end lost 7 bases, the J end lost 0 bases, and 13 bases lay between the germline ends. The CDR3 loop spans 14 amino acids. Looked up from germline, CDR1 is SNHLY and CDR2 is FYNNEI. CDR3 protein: CASTPGLYSYEQYF. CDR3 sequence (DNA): TGTGCCAGCACCCCAGGCTTATACTCCTACGAGCAGTACTTC.

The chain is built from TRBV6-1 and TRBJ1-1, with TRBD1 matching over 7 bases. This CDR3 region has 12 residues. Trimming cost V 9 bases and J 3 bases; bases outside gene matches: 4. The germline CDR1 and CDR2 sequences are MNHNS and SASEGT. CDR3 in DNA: TGTGCCAGTAACAGGGGCGACACTGAAGCTTTCTTT. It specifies CASNRGDTEAFF.

The CDR3 sequence is CASSPWSNEQFF. The CDR3 nucleotides are TGTGCCAGCAGCCCGTGGAGCAATGAGCAGTTCTTC. The genes are TRBV7-2 and TRBJ2-1; D ambiguous. With 5 bases removed from V and 6 bases from J, the gap between germline ends came to 8 bases. This CDR3 is built from 12 residues. CDR1 and CDR2 (germline): SGHTA, FQGNSA.

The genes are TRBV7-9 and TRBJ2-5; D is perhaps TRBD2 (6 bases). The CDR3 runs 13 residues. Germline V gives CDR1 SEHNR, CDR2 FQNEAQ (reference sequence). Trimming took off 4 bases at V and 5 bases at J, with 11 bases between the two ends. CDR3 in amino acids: CASSSGVTETQYF. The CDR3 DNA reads TGTGCCAGCAGCTCGGGAGTCACCGAGACCCAGTACTTC.

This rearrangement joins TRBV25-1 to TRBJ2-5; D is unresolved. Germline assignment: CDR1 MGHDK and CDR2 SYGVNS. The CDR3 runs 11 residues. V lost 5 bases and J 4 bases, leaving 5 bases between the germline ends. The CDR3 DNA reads TGTGCCAGCAGTACGGGAGAGACCCAGTACTTC. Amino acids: CASSTGETQYF.

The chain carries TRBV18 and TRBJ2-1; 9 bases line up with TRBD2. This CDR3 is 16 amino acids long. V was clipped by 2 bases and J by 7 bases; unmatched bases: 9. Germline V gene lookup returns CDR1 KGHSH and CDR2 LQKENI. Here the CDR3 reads CASSPNLSGSRNEQFF. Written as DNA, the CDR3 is TGTGCCAGCTCACCAAATCTTAGCGGGAGTAGGAATGAGCAGTTCTTC.

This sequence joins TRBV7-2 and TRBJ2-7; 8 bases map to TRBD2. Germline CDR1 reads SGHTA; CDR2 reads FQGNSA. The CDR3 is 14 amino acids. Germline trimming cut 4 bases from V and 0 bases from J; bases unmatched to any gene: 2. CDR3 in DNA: TGTGCCAGCAGCTACAGCGGGAGCTCCTACGAGCAGTACTTC. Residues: CASSYSGSSYEQYF.

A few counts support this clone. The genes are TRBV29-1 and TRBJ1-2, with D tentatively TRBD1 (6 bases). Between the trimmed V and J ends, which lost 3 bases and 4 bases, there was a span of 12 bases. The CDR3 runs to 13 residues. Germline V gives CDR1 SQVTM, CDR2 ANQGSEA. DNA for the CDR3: TGCAGCGTTGAGGCCCTGACAGGCTATGGCTACACCTTC. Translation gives CSVEALTGYGYTF.

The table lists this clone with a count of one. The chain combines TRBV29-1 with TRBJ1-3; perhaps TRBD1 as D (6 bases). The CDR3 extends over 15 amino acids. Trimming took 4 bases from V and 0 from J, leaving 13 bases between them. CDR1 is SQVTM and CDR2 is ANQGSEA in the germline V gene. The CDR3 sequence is CSVAQGTDSGNTIYF. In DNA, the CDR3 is TGCAGCGTTGCTCAGGGGACGGACTCTGGAAACACCATATATTTT. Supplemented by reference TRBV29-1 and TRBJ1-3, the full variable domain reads SAVISQKPSRDICQRGTSLTIQCQVDSQVTMMFWYRQQPGQSLTLIATANQGSEATYESGFVIDKFPISRPNLTFSTLTVSNMSPEDSSIYLCSVAQGTDSGNTIYFGEGSWLTVV.

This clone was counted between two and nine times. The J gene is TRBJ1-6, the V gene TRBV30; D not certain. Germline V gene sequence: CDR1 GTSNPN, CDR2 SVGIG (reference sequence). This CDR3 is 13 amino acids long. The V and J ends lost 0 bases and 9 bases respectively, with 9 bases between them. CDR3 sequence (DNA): TGTGCCTGGAGTGTGCAGGATTTTTCACCCCTCCACTTT. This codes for CAWSVQDFSPLHF.

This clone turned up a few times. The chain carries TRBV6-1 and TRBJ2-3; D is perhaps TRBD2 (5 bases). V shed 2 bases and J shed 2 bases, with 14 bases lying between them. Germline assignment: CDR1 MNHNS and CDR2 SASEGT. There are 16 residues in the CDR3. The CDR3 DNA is TGTGCCAGCAGTGAAAGTTTGCGGGTGGCCACAGATACGCAGTATTTT. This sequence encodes CASSESLRVATDTQYF.

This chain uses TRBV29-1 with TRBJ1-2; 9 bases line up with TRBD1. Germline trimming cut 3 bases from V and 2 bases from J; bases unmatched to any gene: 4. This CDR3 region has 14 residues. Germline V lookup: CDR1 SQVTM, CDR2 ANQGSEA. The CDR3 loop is CSVEPGTGNYGYTF. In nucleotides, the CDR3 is TGCAGCGTTGAGCCCGGGACAGGGAACTATGGCTACACCTTC. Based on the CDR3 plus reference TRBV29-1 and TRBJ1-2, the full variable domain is SAVISQKPSRDICQRGTSLTIQCQVDSQVTMMFWYRQQPGQSLTLIATANQGSEATYESGFVIDKFPISRPNLTFSTLTVSNMSPEDSSIYLCSVEPGTGNYGYTFGSGTRLTVV.

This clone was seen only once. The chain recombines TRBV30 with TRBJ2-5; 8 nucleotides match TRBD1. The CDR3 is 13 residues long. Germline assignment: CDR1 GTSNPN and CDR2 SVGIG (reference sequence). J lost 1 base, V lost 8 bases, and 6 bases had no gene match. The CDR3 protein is CAGETGAQETQYF. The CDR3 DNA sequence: TGTGCCGGGGAGACAGGGGCCCAAGAGACCCAGTACTTC.

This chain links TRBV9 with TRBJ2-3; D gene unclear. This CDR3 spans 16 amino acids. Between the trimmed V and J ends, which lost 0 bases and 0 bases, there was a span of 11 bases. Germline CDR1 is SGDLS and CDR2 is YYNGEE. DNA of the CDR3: TGTGCCAGCAGCGTAGGGCTACTGACTAGCACAGATACGCAGTATTTT. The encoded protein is CASSVGLLTSTDTQYF.

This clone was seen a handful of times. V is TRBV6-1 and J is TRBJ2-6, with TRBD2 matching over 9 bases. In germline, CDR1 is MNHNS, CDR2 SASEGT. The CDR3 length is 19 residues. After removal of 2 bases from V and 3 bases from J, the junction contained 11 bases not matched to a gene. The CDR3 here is CASSERSVAGVSGANVLTF. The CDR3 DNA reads TGTGCCAGCAGTGAACGGTCGGTAGCGGGAGTTAGTGGGGCCAACGTCCTGACTTTC.

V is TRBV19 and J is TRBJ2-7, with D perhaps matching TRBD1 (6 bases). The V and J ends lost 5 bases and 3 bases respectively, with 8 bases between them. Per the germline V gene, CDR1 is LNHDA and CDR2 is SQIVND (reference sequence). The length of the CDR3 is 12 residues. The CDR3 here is CASSHRDYEQYF. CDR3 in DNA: TGTGCCAGTAGTCACAGGGACTACGAGCAGTACTTC.

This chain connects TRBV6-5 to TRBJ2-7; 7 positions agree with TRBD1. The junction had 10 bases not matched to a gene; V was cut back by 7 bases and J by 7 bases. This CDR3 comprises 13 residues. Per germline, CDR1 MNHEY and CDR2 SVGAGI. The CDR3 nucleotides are TGTGCCAGCAACCTAATATCAGGGGGAGAGCAGTACTTC. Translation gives CASNLISGGEQYF.

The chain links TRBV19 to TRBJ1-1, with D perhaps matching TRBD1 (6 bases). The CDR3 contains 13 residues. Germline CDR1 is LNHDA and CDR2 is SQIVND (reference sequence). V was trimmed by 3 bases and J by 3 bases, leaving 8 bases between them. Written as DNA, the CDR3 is TGTGCCAGTAGTATTTCAGGGGACACTGAAGCTTTCTTT. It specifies CASSISGDTEAFF.

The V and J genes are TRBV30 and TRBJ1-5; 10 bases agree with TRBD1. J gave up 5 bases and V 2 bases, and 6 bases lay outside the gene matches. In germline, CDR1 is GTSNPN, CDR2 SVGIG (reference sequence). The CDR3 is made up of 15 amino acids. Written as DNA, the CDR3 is TGTGCCTGGAGTAGGGACAGGGGAAAGGATCAGCCCCAGCATTTT. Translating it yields CAWSRDRGKDQPQHF.

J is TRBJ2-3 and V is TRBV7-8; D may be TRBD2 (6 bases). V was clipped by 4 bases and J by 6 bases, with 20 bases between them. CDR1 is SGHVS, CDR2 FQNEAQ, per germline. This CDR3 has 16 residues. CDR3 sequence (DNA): TGTGCCAGCAGCTCCCCCGGGACTCCGGGTGGGGATACGCAGTATTTT. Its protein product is CASSSPGTPGGDTQYF.

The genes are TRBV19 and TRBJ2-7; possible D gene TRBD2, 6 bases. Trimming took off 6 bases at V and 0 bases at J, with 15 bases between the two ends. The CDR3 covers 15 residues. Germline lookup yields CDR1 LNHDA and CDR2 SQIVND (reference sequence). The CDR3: CASSRNSGNSYEQYF. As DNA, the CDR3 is TGTGCCAGTAGCCGGAATAGCGGTAACTCCTACGAGCAGTACTTC.

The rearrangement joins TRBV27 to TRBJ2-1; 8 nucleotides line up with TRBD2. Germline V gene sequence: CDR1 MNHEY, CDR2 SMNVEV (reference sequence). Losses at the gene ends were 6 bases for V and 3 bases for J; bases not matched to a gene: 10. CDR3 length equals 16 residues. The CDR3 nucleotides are TGTGCCAGCAGACCATCGGGACTAGGGAACTACAATGAGCAGTTCTTC. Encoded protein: CASRPSGLGNYNEQFF.

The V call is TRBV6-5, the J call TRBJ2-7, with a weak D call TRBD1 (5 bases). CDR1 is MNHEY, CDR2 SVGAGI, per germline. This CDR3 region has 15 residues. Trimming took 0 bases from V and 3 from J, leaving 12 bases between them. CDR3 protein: CASSYSGVRNYEQYF. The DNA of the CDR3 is TGTGCCAGCAGTTACTCAGGGGTACGAAACTACGAGCAGTACTTC.

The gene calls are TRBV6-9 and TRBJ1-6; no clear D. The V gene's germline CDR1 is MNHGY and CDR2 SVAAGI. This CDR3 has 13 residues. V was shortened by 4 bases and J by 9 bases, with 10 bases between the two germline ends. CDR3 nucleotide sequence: TGTGCCAGCAGTTCACATGAGGGTTCACCCCTCCACTTT. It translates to CASSSHEGSPLHF.

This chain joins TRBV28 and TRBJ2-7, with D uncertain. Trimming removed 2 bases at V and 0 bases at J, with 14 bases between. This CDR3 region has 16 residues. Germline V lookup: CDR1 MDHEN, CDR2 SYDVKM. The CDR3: CASSLTAAPSSYEQYF. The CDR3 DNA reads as TGTGCCAGCAGTTTAACCGCCGCGCCGAGCTCCTACGAGCAGTACTTC.